This T cell receptor (beta chain) was identified in a study of control samples from healthy donors and cancer patients. Method: immunoSEQ multiplex PCR; TCRdb's copy keeps in-frame clones and lacks some. The sample includes some 130,000 clones, just under 95% of them seen just once. The sequence was collected from a man aged 18 to 30 in good health. The material sequenced was blood.

The CDR3 DNA sequence: TGTGCCAGCAGTTCGGACGCCGATTCACCCCTCCACTTT. Residues: CASSSDADSPLHF. The genes are TRBV7-2 and TRBJ1-6; D is unclear. This CDR3 comprises 13 residues. Germline V CDR1 and CDR2: SGHTA, FQGNSA. Trimming pared 6 bases from V and 8 bases from J, leaving 11 bases between. The complete variable domain, with remaining parts taken from reference TRBV7-2 and TRBJ1-6, reads GAGVSQSPSNKVTEKGKDVELRCDPISGHTALYWYRQSLGQGLEFLIYFQGNSAPDKSGLPSDRFSAERTGGSVSTLTIQRTQQEDSAVYLCASSSDADSPLHFGNGTRLTVT.